This TCR beta chain was obtained from a study of shared clonotypes between healthy human individuals. Study-wide results and limits: Naive subsets usually exceeded memory subsets in estimated richness.

The protocol was immunoSEQ multiplex PCR, while the TCRdb copy is restricted to in-frame clones and leaves out a portion. The repertoire holds about 1.5 million clones, with 95% to 99% as singletons. With regard to this clone: Its antigen is not identified.

The germline V gene has CDR1 SGHAT and CDR2 FQNNGV. The CDR3 has 12 residues. The germline V and J ends were trimmed by 5 bases and 5 bases, with 6 bases remaining between them. This clonotype originated in a young man in good health. V gene TRBV11-2 combines with J gene TRBJ2-2; D not resolved. The specimen was naive CD4+ T cells sorted from blood. Subset reported: CD45RA+ positively selected. In DNA, the CDR3 is TGTGCCAGCAGCGGCCGAACCGGGGAGCTGTTTTTT. Translation: CASSGRTGELFF.